The present TCR beta chain was sequenced within a study of control samples from healthy donors and cancer patients. The CDR3 contains 14 residues. CDR1 and CDR2 (germline): MNHEY, SVGAGI. Trimming took 5 bases from V and 6 from J, leaving 16 bases between them. Assay: immunoSEQ multiplex PCR; the TCRdb copy retains only in-frame clones and omits some. Seen here are more than 95,000 clones, over 90% observed once, and the top ten hold 2.6%. The sequenced sample was blood. This clonotype originated in a man aged 25-45 years in good health. The chain joins TRBV6-5 to TRBJ1-1; D may be TRBD1 (6 bases). This CDR3 is CASSPSGGAAEAFF. CDR3 sequence (DNA): TGTGCCAGCAGTCCCTCGGGGGGGGCGGCTGAAGCTTTCTTT.